A single sample gave rise to the 14 T cell receptor beta chains below, sequenced in a study of blood T cell repertoires in COVID-19. Clones were sequenced by immunoSEQ multiplex PCR, and TCRdb holds only the in-frame ones, with some missing. The table has about 400,000 clones, around nine tenths seen once. Sequencing input: PBMCs or T cells enriched from blood (not recorded which). The receptor set was obtained from a woman in her 30s with acute COVID-19.

The chain is built from TRBV6-2 or TRBV6-3 and TRBJ2-5; D perhaps matches TRBD1 (5 bases). V lost 5 bases, J lost 5 bases, and 18 bases lay in between. The germline gives CDR1 MNHEY, CDR2 SVGEGT. This CDR3 has 15 residues. The CDR3 is CASSPRPGNVETQYF. CDR3 coding DNA: TGTGCCAGCAGTCCACGACCAGGGAATGTCGAGACCCAGTACTTC.

The chain links TRBV10-3 to TRBJ2-2, with 10 nucleotides matching TRBD1. CDR1 is ENHRY and CDR2 is SYGVKD in the germline V gene. V was pared by 6 bases and J by 4 bases, with 8 bases of the junction left unmatched. The CDR3 sequence is 16 residues long. The CDR3 DNA reads TGTGCCATCAGCTTGACAGGGGGCAGGACCACCGGGGAGCTGTTTTTT. Its protein product is CAISLTGGRTTGELFF.

To note about this clone: The identical CDR3 is also encoded by other nucleotide sequences in the sample. The genes are TRBV6-5 and TRBJ1-2; 7 bases align to TRBD1. Germline CDR1 reads MNHEY; CDR2 reads SVGAGI. This CDR3 comprises 12 residues. The V segment lost 5 bases and the J segment 8 bases; nucleotides outside the gene matches: 5. CDR3: CASSLTGNGYTF. In DNA, the CDR3 is TGTGCCAGCAGTCTGACAGGGAACGGCTACACCTTC.

The V gene is TRBV5-1, the J gene TRBJ1-4; maybe TRBD1 (5 bases). Between the trimmed V and J ends, which lost 5 bases and 0 bases, there was a span of 11 bases. CDR1 and CDR2 (germline): SGHRS, YFSETQ. The CDR3 runs 15 residues. Here the CDR3 reads CASRAGPATNEKLFF. CDR3 DNA: TGCGCCAGCAGGGCAGGGCCCGCAACTAATGAAAAACTGTTTTTT.

V usage is TRBV9 and J usage is TRBJ2-2, with D uncertain. CDR1 and CDR2 from the germline V gene are SGDLS and YYNGEE. The CDR3 runs 15 residues. V lost 3 bases to trimming and J lost 3 bases, with 12 bases between them. The CDR3 here is CASSATSRDTGELFF. CDR3 nucleotide sequence: TGTGCCAGCAGCGCCACCTCTCGGGACACCGGGGAGCTGTTTTTT.

The chain recombines TRBV7-8 with TRBJ2-1; 14 nucleotides match TRBD2. J lost 0 bases, V lost 5 bases, and 6 bases had no gene match. The CDR3 is made up of 18 amino acids. Looked up from germline, CDR1 is SGHVS and CDR2 is FQNEAQ. The DNA for the CDR3 is TGTGCCAGCAGCGGACTAGCGGGGGGCCGAAGCTCCTACAATGAGCAGTTCTTC. Encoded protein: CASSGLAGGRSSYNEQFF. The full variable domain, its missing parts supplied by reference TRBV7-8 and TRBJ2-1, is GAGVSQSPRYKVAKRGQDVALRCDPISGHVSLFWYQQALGQGPEFLTYFQNEAQLDKSGLPSDRFFAERPEGSVSTLKIQRTQQEDSAVYLCASSGLAGGRSSYNEQFFGPGTRLTVL.

This clone was found once. The chain combines TRBV6-5 with TRBJ2-7; TRBD1 is a possible D gene (6 bases). The V gene lost 2 bases and the J gene lost 5 bases, with 16 bases spanning the gap. The CDR3 has 15 amino acids. Germline V lookup: CDR1 MNHEY, CDR2 SVGAGI. DNA of the CDR3: TGTGCCAGCAGTTACCTTCTAAGCAGGGGCGACGAGCAGTACTTC. Its protein product is CASSYLLSRGDEQYF.

V gene TRBV5-6 combines with J gene TRBJ2-7; D unclear. This CDR3 comprises 14 residues. Germline-derived CDR1 and CDR2 are SGHDT and YYEEEE. Trimming left V 4 bases short and J 4 bases short, with 15 bases between. The CDR3 protein is CASSPDFGSYEQYF. DNA of the CDR3: TGTGCCAGCAGCCCTGATTTTGGTAGTTACGAGCAGTACTTC.

The chain has TRBV12-3 or TRBV12-4 and TRBJ2-7, with a possible D match to TRBD2 (6 bases). The ends were cut back, 8 bases at V and 0 bases at J, with 8 bases in the middle. This CDR3 comprises 12 residues. The chain's CDR3 is CASGRGSYEQYF. Written as DNA, the CDR3 is TGTGCCAGCGGGCGGGGCTCCTACGAGCAGTACTTC.

This clone was seen only a few times. The chain is built from TRBV2 and TRBJ2-1; D gene unclear. CDR3 size: 13 residues. V was shortened by 4 bases and J by 2 bases, with 6 bases between the two germline ends. CDR1 and CDR2 (germline): SNHLY, FYNNEI. CDR3 DNA sequence: TGTGCCAGCAGTGTTTTCACCTACAATGAGCAGTTCTTC. Amino acids: CASSVFTYNEQFF. Filled out from reference TRBV2 and TRBJ2-1, the complete variable domain reads EPEVTQTPSHQVTQMGQEVILRCVPISNHLYFYWYRQILGQKVEFLVSFYNNEISEKSEIFDDQFSVERPDGSNFTLKIRSTKLEDSAMYFCASSVFTYNEQFFGPGTRLTVL.

V usage is TRBV13 and J usage is TRBJ1-3, with 7 bases that match TRBD1. The V and J ends lost 5 bases and 1 base, in that order; junction bases with no gene match: 11. There are 17 residues in the CDR3. Germline assignment: CDR1 PRHDT and CDR2 FYEKMQ (reference sequence). CDR3 residues: CASSKWDSGGSGNTIYF. CDR3 coding DNA: TGTGCCAGCAGCAAATGGGACAGTGGGGGATCTGGAAACACCATATATTTT.

The J gene is TRBJ2-1, the V gene TRBV7-6, with a weak D call TRBD2 (6 bases). V was clipped by 4 bases and J by 3 bases, with 10 bases between them. The CDR3 has 14 residues. CDR1 SGHVS and CDR2 FNYEAQ come from the germline V gene. CDR3 sequence (DNA): TGTGCCAGCAGCTCGCGCGGGAACTACAATGAGCAGTTCTTC. As protein: CASSSRGNYNEQFF.

The chain uses TRBV5-1 and TRBJ1-1; 10 nucleotides match TRBD1. The J segment lost 12 bases and the V segment lost 0 bases, leaving 11 bases of the junction unmatched. The CDR3 is 15 amino acids. Germline V gene data show CDR1 as SGHRS and CDR2 as YFSETQ. The CDR3 loop reads CASSLERQGAQLTFF. Here the CDR3 DNA reads TGCGCCAGCAGCTTGGAGCGACAGGGGGCTCAATTGACTTTCTTT.

The rearrangement links TRBV3-1 (or the pseudogene TRBV3-2) to TRBJ2-7, with a weak D call TRBD1 (6 bases). Per the germline V gene, CDR1 is LGHDT and CDR2 is YNNKEL (reference sequence). The CDR3 is 13 residues long. V lost 1 base, J lost 6 bases, and 10 bases lay in between. The CDR3 here is CASSQGAGAEQYF. CDR3 bases: TGTGCCAGCAGCCAAGGTGCAGGGGCCGAGCAGTACTTC.